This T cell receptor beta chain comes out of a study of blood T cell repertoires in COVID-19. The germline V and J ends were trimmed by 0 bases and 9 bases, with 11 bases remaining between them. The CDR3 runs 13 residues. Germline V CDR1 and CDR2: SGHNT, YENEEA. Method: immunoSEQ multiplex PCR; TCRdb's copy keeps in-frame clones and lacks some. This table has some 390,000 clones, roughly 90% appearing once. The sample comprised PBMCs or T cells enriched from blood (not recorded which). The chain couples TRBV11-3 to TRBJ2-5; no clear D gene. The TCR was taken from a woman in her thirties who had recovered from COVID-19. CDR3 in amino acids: CASSLDSGHPQYF. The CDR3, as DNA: TGTGCCAGCAGCTTAGATTCTGGGCATCCCCAGTACTTC.